Below, 20 T cell receptor beta chains from the same sample are listed, as sequenced in a study of T cell repertoires in cytomegalovirus infection. TCRdb redid the calling of the reads with MiXCR, one entry per CDR3 protein. The sample has roughly 990,000 distinct CDR3 sequences, roughly 30% seen once. No cognate antigen is known for these TCRs. The source material was cultured CD8+ T cells from PBMCs, sampled from culture after CMV antigen stimulation. The receptors derive from a human donor in good health (CMV status not recorded). Some clones in this sample may be carry-over from other donors' samples.

This clonotype was detected a few times. The J gene is TRBJ2-1, the V gene TRBV6-6; 7 bases line up with TRBD1. The germline V gene encodes CDR1 MNHNY and CDR2 SVGAGI (reference sequence). J lost 2 bases, V lost 4 bases, and 8 bases had no gene match. CDR3 length equals 16 residues. The CDR3 loop reads CASSSFGQEAYNEQFF. CDR3 nucleotide sequence: TGTGCCAGCAGTTCTTTTGGACAGGAGGCCTACAATGAGCAGTTCTTC.

This clonotype was detected ten times or more. The J gene is TRBJ1-1, the V gene TRBV12-3 or TRBV12-4; D uncertain. The CDR3 spans 15 residues. V lost 2 bases and J lost 3, with 13 bases in between. CDR3 sequence: CASSLQPILDTEAFF. CDR3 nucleotide sequence: TGTGCCAGCAGTTTACAACCCATTTTGGACACTGAAGCTTTCTTT.

The CDR3 reads CASSARGHQETQYF. CDR3 nucleotide sequence: TGCGCCAGCAGCGCCAGAGGGCACCAAGAGACCCAGTACTTC. The chain joins TRBV10-2 to TRBJ2-5, with a weak D call TRBD2 (5 bases). CDR3 size: 14 residues. The germline V gene encodes CDR1 WSHSY and CDR2 SAAADI. Between the trimmed V and J ends, which lost 6 bases and 0 bases, there was a span of 11 bases.

This clonotype was seen a handful of times. The CDR3 loop is CASSGRDSYEQYV. CDR3 DNA sequence: TGTGCCAGCAGCGGGCGGGACAGCTACGAGCAGTACGTC. The V gene is TRBV7-9, the J gene TRBJ2-7; perhaps TRBD1 as D (7 bases). Deletions cut 5 bases from V and 3 bases from J, with 11 bases between. The CDR3 contains 13 residues. Looked up from germline, CDR1 is SEHNR and CDR2 is FQNEAQ (reference sequence).

CDR3 sequence reads: CASTRTGVREQYF. The CDR3 nucleotides read TGTGCCAGCACCCGGACAGGGGTACGCGAGCAGTACTTC. The V and J genes are TRBV11-2 and TRBJ2-7, with 9 bases that match TRBD1. Trimming at V came to 7 bases and at J to 6 bases, leaving 7 bases not matched to a gene. This CDR3 comprises 13 residues. The germline CDR1 and CDR2 sequences are SGHAT and FQNNGV.

This clonotype was seen a few times. The V gene is TRBV7-6, the J gene TRBJ2-7; D possibly matches TRBD1 or TRBD2 (5 bases each). The CDR3 spans 13 residues. CDR1 and CDR2 (germline): SGHVS, FNYEAQ. V lost 5 bases and J 6 bases, leaving 14 bases between the germline ends. CDR3 region: CASSTWDGGEQYF. CDR3 nucleotides: TGTGCCAGCAGCACCTGGGACGGAGGCGAGCAGTACTTC. Variable domain in full (rest from reference TRBV7-6 and TRBJ2-7): GAGVSQSPRYKVTKRGQDVALRCDPISGHVSLYWYRQALGQGPEFLTYFNYEAQQDKSGLPNDRFSAERPEGSISTLTIQRTEQRDSAMYRCASSTWDGGEQYFGPGTRLTVT.

In its sample, this clonotype was seen many times. The chain joins TRBV7-6 to TRBJ1-1; no definite D call. The V gene lost 1 base and the J gene lost 2 bases, with 8 bases spanning the gap. Per the germline V gene, CDR1 is SGHVS and CDR2 is FNYEAQ. This CDR3 is built from 14 residues. The CDR3 nucleotides are TGTGCCAGCAGCTTAGAGGCGGGTAACACTGAAGCTTTCTTT. As protein: CASSLEAGNTEAFF.

The chain recombines TRBV12-3 or TRBV12-4 with TRBJ2-4; D perhaps matches TRBD1 (5 bases). The CDR3 is 13 residues long. Trimming took 5 bases from V and 10 from J, leaving 15 bases between them. The CDR3: CASSPAGAEIQYF. The CDR3, as DNA: TGTGCCAGCAGTCCGGCTGGGGCTGAGATTCAGTACTTC.

The genes are TRBV10-3 and TRBJ2-1; D may be TRBD1 (5 bases). The CDR3 loop spans 14 amino acids. With 0 bases removed from V and 8 bases from J, the gap between germline ends came to 11 bases. Germline CDR1 and CDR2: ENHRY and SYGVKD. The CDR3 protein is CAISESVREDEQFF. The DNA for the CDR3 is TGTGCCATCAGTGAGTCGGTCAGGGAAGATGAGCAGTTCTTC.

V and J are TRBV6-2 or TRBV6-3 and TRBJ2-1; 7 nucleotides align to TRBD2. This CDR3 region has 15 residues. Germline V gene lookup returns CDR1 MNHEY and CDR2 SVGEGT. Losses at the gene ends were 0 bases for V and 6 bases for J; bases not matched to a gene: 5. Written as DNA, the CDR3 is TGTGCCAGCAGTTACTCAGGGAGGGCGATCAATGAGCAGTTCTTC. This codes for CASSYSGRAINEQFF.

The chain recombines TRBV6-2 or TRBV6-3 with TRBJ2-5; 8 bases are a match to TRBD2. Germline values: CDR1 MNHEY, CDR2 SVGEGT. Unmatched junction bases numbered 11, after V lost 0 bases and J lost 2 bases. This CDR3 contains 18 residues. This chain's CDR3 is CASSYSRGVAGLQETQYF. In nucleotides, the CDR3 is TGTGCCAGCAGTTACTCGAGAGGGGTAGCGGGGCTGCAAGAGACCCAGTACTTC.

In this sample, this clonotype turned up a few times. V is TRBV20-1 and J is TRBJ2-1; D may be TRBD1 (5 bases). CDR1 and CDR2 from the germline V gene are DFQATT and SNEGSKA (reference sequence). The CDR3 has 13 amino acids. V lost 4 bases to trimming and J lost 5 bases, with 12 bases between them. The chain's CDR3 is CSATQGMDNEQFF. DNA of the CDR3: TGCAGTGCTACGCAGGGTATGGACAATGAGCAGTTCTTC.

The rearrangement uses TRBV27 and TRBJ1-2; D may be TRBD1 (5 bases). V was cut by 3 bases and J by 5 bases, with 25 bases left in between. The germline V gene has CDR1 MNHEY and CDR2 SMNVEV (reference sequence). The CDR3 length is 18 residues. CDR3: CASSLTNAWGDSPYGYTF. The CDR3 nucleotides are TGTGCCAGCAGTTTGACGAATGCCTGGGGGGATTCGCCTTATGGCTACACCTTC.

CDR3 protein: CSAGTGDYEKLFF. The CDR3 DNA sequence: TGCAGCGCCGGGACAGGGGATTATGAAAAACTGTTTTTT. The chain couples TRBV29-1 to TRBJ1-4; 10 bases are a match to TRBD1. The CDR3 covers 13 residues. The germline gives CDR1 SQVTM, CDR2 ANQGSEA. Trimming cost V 7 bases and J 6 bases; bases outside gene matches: 5.

The chain links TRBV7-8 to TRBJ2-1; D possibly corresponds to TRBD1 (5 bases). The CDR3 contains 13 residues. Trimming removed 1 base at V and 8 bases at J, with 9 bases between. Germline V gene lookup returns CDR1 SGHVS and CDR2 FQNEAQ. The CDR3 nucleotides are TGTGCCAGCAGCTTAGTCAGCAGGGATGAGCAGTTCTTC. Encoded protein: CASSLVSRDEQFF.

The table lists this clonotype with a few counts. The rearrangement joins TRBV5-6 to TRBJ2-5; the match to TRBD2 covers 8 bases. The germline gives CDR1 SGHDT, CDR2 YYEEEE. The CDR3 has 16 residues. J lost 2 bases, V lost 7 bases, and 13 bases had no gene match. CDR3 sequence: CASLSSSGGVQETQYF. CDR3 nucleotide sequence: TGTGCCAGCCTTAGCTCCAGCGGGGGAGTTCAAGAGACCCAGTACTTC. Based on the CDR3 plus reference TRBV5-6 and TRBJ2-5, the full variable domain is DAGVTQSPTHLIKTRGQQVTLRCSPKSGHDTVSWYQQALGQGPQFIFQYYEEEERQRGNFPDRFSGHQFPNYSSELNVNALLLGDSALYLCASLSSSGGVQETQYFGPGTRLLVL.

The chain is built from TRBV14 and TRBJ1-4; no reliable D call. Per the germline V gene, CDR1 is SGHDN and CDR2 is FVKESK. Trimming pared 3 bases from V and 7 bases from J, leaving 18 bases between. There are 16 residues in the CDR3. CDR3 sequence: CASSQMEGAAREKLFF. The CDR3 nucleotides are TGTGCCAGCAGCCAGATGGAAGGTGCGGCCCGTGAAAAACTGTTTTTT.

The rearrangement joins TRBV4-2 to TRBJ1-6, with D maybe TRBD1 (5 bases). V was shortened by 1 base and J by 7 bases, with 8 bases between the two germline ends. CDR1 and CDR2 from the germline V gene are LGHNA and YNFKEQ. This CDR3 has 14 residues. The CDR3 reads CASSQGDSNSPLHF. In DNA form, the CDR3 reads TGTGCCAGCAGCCAAGGTGACAGCAATTCACCCCTCCACTTT.

This chain links TRBV12-5 with TRBJ1-3, with 8 positions matching TRBD1. V shed 0 bases, J shed 2 bases, and the junction held 21 bases outside the gene matches. Per germline, CDR1 LGHNT and CDR2 FRNRAP. The CDR3 totals 22 residues. The CDR3 DNA follows: TGTGCTAGTGGTTTGGTATACCCCGCGGGACAGGAAATTTCGTCCGCTGGAAACACCATATATTTT. It specifies CASGLVYPAGQEISSAGNTIYF.

This chain joins TRBV10-3 and TRBJ2-3, with TRBD2 identical over 13 bases. This CDR3 comprises 18 residues. Germline V gene lookup returns CDR1 ENHRY and CDR2 SYGVKD. The J segment lost 1 base and the V segment lost 6 bases, leaving 10 bases of the junction unmatched. The CDR3 protein is CAIRTTSGGPKGTDTQYF. DNA for the CDR3: TGTGCCATCAGGACGACTAGCGGGGGGCCGAAGGGCACAGATACGCAGTATTTT.